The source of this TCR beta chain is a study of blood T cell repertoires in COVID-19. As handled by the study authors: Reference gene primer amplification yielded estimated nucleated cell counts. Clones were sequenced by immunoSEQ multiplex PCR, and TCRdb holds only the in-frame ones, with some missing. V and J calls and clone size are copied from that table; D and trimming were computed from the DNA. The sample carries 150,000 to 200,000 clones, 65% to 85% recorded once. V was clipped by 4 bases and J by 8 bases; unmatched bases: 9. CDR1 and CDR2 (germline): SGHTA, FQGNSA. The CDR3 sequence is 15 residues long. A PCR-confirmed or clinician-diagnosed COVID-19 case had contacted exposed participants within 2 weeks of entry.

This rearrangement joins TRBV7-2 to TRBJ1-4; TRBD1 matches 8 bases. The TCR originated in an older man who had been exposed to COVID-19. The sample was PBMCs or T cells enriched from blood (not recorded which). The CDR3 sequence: CASSSQTGVGEKLFF. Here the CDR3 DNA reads TGTGCCAGCAGCTCCCAGACAGGGGTGGGGGAAAAACTGTTTTTT.